This record covers a single T cell receptor (beta chain). The data belong to a study of blood T cells in healthy people across ages. For the second PCR, which ran for roughly 6 to 12 cycles, a sample-barcoded 5' primer and a J-beta primer mix were used. A single record per CDR3 protein comes from TCRdb applying MiXCR to the 5' RACE reads. Seen here are around 800,000 distinct CDR3 sequences, around a quarter observed once, and the top ten hold about 2.9%. In each sample, at least 6.5 million PBMCs were isolated. This CDR3 comprises 14 residues. V shed 5 bases and J shed 3 bases, with 11 bases lying between them. Germline assignment: CDR1 SEHNR and CDR2 FQNEAQ (reference sequence). These data are also associated with another study on T cells of mothers and their children. That source notes: Barcodes and 2-4 random nucleotides were added by M1S in the second PCR. For related and unrelated pairs alike, thymic selection shapes TCR recombination output similarly.

The clonotype originates from a boy aged 5-17 years in good health. The sequencing sample was made of blood. The V call is TRBV7-9, the J call TRBJ2-1; D is uncertain. CDR3 sequence reads: CASSNLGLYNEQFF. DNA for the CDR3: TGTGCCAGCAGCAACCTAGGCCTCTACAATGAGCAGTTCTTC.